Each of the 4 T cell receptor beta chains below was sequenced from the same sample in a study of T cell responses to AZD1222 COVID-19 vaccine. Repertoires were generated with immunoSEQ multiplex PCR, while TCRdb's copy carries only in-frame clones and drops some. The sample lists 100,000 to 150,000 clones, 75% to 95% seen once, with under 4.5% in the top ten. This specimen consisted of peripheral blood, obtained 28 days after the second dose of the MenACWY control vaccine. The receptors stem from an adult who received the MenACWY meningococcal vaccine as a control.

The rearrangement uses TRBV12-3 or TRBV12-4 and TRBJ1-2, with TRBD1 identical over 7 bases. The CDR3 consists of 13 residues. The V gene end was trimmed by 5 bases and the J gene end by 3 bases; junction bases not matched to a gene: 3. Here the CDR3 DNA reads TGTGCCAGCAGTCTCGACAGGGACTATGGCTACACCTTC. Encoded protein: CASSLDRDYGYTF.

This chain links TRBV6-1 with TRBJ1-2; D is perhaps TRBD1 (5 bases). This CDR3 comprises 14 residues. The V and J ends lost 3 bases and 4 bases respectively, with 12 bases between them. Germline CDR1 reads MNHNS; CDR2 reads SASEGT. The CDR3 region is CASSDAGRTYGYTF. CDR3 bases: TGTGCCAGCAGTGACGCGGGGCGCACCTATGGCTACACCTTC.

Here the CDR3 DNA reads TGTGCCAGCAGCCCAAGACAGGGCGAGATTTCACCCCTCCACTTT. Translated, it gives CASSPRQGEISPLHF. The chain carries TRBV9 and TRBJ1-6; 7 bases are a match to TRBD1. Germline CDR1 and CDR2: SGDLS and YYNGEE. This CDR3 region has 15 residues. V dropped 4 bases and J dropped 9; count of bases not matched to a gene: 10.

V is TRBV19 and J is TRBJ2-5; 13 nucleotides agree with TRBD2. The CDR3 runs 15 residues. V shed 8 bases, J shed 3 bases, and the junction held 6 bases outside the gene matches. Germline CDR1 and CDR2: LNHDA and SQIVND (reference sequence). In DNA form, the CDR3 reads TGTGCCAGTCGAATTGGACTAGCGGGGGAAGAGACCCAGTACTTC. Its protein product is CASRIGLAGEETQYF.